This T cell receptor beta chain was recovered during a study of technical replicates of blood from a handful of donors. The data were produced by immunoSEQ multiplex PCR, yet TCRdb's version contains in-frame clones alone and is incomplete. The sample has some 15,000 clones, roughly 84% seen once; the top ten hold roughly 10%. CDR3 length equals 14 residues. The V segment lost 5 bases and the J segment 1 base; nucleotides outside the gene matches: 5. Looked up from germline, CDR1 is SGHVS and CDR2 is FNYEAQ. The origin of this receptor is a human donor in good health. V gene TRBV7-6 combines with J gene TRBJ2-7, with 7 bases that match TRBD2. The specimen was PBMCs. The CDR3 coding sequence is TGTGCCAGCAGCCCTGGGACTACATCCTACGAGCAGTACTTC. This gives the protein CASSPGTTSYEQYF.